The clone carrying this TCR beta chain showed up just a few times. Trimming pared 6 bases from V and 0 bases from J, leaving 14 bases between. The germline V gene has CDR1 SGHVS and CDR2 FQNEAQ. The CDR3 extends over 16 amino acids. The sample belongs to a study of shared clonotypes between healthy human individuals. Sequencing was performed with immunoSEQ multiplex PCR; in TCRdb, only in-frame clones are kept and a portion is missing. This table holds about 770,000 clones, 55% to 75% found once. The sequence derives from a woman in her 30s in good health. The V gene is TRBV7-8, the J gene TRBJ2-2; TRBD2 might be the D (5 bases). The specimen sequenced was memory CD4+ T cells sorted from blood. Subset denoted: CD45RA-negative fraction. The CDR3 bases are TGTGCCAGCAGTCCCCGGGAAGGAGCGAACACCGGGGAGCTGTTTTTT. This codes for CASSPREGANTGELFF.